What follows describes a single T cell receptor beta chain. Because the library targeted alpha chains, this beta chain is an off-target read whose size means little. The data originate from a study of glioma-infiltrating T cells. The iRepertoire nested amplicon-rescue multiplex PCR amplified TCR alpha and beta CDR3s from RNA. TCRdb reprocessed the multiplex PCR reads via MiXCR and lists one record per CDR3 protein. The profile covers some 3,100 distinct CDR3 sequences, with around 86% appearing a single time and 36% taken by the ten largest. Germline V gene lookup returns CDR1 SQVTM and CDR2 ANQGSEA. CDR3 length equals 15 residues. With V trimmed by 5 bases and J by 0 bases, 3 bases remained unmatched.

Specimen: glioma tissue, nonneoplastic brain tissue, or PBMCs (not recorded which). The origin of this receptor is a human donor with low-grade glioma or glioblastoma, undergoing nonglioma brain surgery, or in good health (not recorded which). This chain connects TRBV29-1 to TRBJ2-1, with 11 bases that match TRBD2. The CDR3 DNA follows: TGCAGCGTTTCCGGGACTAGCGGCTCCTACAATGAGCAGTTCTTC. This gives the protein CSVSGTSGSYNEQFF.